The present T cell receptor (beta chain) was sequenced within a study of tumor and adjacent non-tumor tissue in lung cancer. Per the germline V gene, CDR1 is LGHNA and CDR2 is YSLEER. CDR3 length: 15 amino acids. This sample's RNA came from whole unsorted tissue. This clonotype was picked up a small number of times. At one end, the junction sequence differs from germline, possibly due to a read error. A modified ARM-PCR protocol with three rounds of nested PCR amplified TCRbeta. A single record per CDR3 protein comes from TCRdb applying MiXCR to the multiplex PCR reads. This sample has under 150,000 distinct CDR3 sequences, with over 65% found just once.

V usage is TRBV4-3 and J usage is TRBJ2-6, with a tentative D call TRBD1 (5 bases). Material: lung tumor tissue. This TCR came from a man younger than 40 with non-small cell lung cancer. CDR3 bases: TGCGCCAGCAGCCGCACAACCTCTGGGGCCAACGTCCAGACTTTC. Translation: CASSRTTSGANVQTF.